The next 2 T cell receptor beta chains were all read from a single sample in a study of blood T cells in healthy people across ages. A sample-barcoded 5' primer and a J-beta primer mix were used in a second PCR of about 6 to 11 cycles. TCRdb reprocessed the 5' RACE reads with MiXCR, giving one entry per CDR3 protein. The sample holds 1,300,000 or so distinct CDR3 sequences, approximately 59% seen once. The material sequenced was blood. These receptors were taken from a young man in good health.

The V and J genes are TRBV7-6 and TRBJ2-3; D is undetermined. The germline V gene has CDR1 SGHVS and CDR2 FNYEAQ. The CDR3 contains 16 residues. V lost 1 base and J 4 bases, leaving 15 bases between the germline ends. The CDR3 sequence: CASSLGLLLSADTQYF. The CDR3 DNA sequence: TGTGCCAGCAGCTTAGGGCTCCTCTTAAGTGCAGATACGCAGTATTTT.

The J gene is TRBJ2-5, the V gene TRBV20-1; D is undetermined. The tail of the sequence fits TRBJ2-7 better, so the J call may be wrong. Germline loops: CDR1 DFQATT, CDR2 SNEGSKA (reference sequence). This CDR3 has 12 residues. This chain's CDR3 is CSARQVEGEQYF. The CDR3 nucleotides are TGCAGTGCAAGGCAGGTAGAAGGCGAGCAGTACTTC.